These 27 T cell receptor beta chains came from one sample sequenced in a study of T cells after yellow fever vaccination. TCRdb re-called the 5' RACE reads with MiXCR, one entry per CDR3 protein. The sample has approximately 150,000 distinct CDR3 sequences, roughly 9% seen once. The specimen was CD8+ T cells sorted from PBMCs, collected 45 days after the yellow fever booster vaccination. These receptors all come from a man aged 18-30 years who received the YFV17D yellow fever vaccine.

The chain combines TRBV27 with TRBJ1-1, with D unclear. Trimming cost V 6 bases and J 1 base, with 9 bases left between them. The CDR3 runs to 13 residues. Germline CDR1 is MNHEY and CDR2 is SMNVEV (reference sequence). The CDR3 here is CASSAGRNTEAFF. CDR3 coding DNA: TGTGCCAGCAGCGCGGGGAGGAACACTGAAGCTTTCTTT.

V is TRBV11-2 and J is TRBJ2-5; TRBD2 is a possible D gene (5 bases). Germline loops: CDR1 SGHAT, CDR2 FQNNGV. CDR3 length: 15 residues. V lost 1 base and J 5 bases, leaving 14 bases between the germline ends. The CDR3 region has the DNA TGTGCCAGCAGCTTAGGCCGGGATACTCGGGAGACCCAGTACTTC. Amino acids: CASSLGRDTRETQYF.

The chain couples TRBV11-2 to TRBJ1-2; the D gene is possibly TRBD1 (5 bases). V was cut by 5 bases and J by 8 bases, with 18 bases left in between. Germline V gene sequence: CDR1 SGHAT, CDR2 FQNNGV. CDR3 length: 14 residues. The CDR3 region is CASSPTRGLLGYTF. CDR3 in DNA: TGTGCCAGCAGCCCAACGAGGGGCCTACTGGGCTACACCTTC. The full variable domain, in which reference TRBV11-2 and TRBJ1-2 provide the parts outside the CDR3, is EAGVAQSPRYKIIEKRQSVAFWCNPISGHATLYWYQQILGQGPKLLIQFQNNGVVDDSQLPKDRFSAERLKGVDSTLKIQPAKLEDSAVYLCASSPTRGLLGYTFGSGTRLTVV.

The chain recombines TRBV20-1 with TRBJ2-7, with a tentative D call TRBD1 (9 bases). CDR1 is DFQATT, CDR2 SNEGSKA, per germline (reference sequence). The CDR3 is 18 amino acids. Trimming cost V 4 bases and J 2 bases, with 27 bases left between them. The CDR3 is CSAIYRGPYGLAPYEQYV. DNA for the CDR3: TGCAGTGCTATCTACAGGGGGCCCTATGGACTAGCCCCCTACGAGCAGTACGTC.

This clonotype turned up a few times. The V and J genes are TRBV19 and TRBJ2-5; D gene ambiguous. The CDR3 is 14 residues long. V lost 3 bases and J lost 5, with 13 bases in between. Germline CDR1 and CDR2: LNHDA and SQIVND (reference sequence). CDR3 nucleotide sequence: TGTGCCAGTAGTATCTTTGTGGGCCGGGAGACCCAGTACTTC. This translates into CASSIFVGRETQYF.

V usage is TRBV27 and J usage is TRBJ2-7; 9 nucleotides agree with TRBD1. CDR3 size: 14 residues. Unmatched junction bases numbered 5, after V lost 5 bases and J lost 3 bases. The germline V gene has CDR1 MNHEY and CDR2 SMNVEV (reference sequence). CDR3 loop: CASSPGQGLYEQYF. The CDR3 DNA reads TGTGCCAGCAGTCCAGGACAGGGGCTCTACGAGCAGTACTTC.

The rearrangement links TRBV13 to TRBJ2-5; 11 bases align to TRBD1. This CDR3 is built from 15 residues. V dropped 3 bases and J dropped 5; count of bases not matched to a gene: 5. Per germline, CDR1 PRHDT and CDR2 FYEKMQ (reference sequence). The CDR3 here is CASSFGTGGRETQYF. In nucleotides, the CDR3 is TGTGCCAGCAGCTTCGGGACAGGGGGTAGGGAGACCCAGTACTTC.

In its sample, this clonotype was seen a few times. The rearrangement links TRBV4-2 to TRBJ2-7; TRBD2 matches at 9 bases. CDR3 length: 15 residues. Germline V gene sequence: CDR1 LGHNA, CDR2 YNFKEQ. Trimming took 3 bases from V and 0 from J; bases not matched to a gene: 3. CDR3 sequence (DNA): TGTGCCAGCAGCCACAGACTAGCGGCCTCCTACGAGCAGTACTTC. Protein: CASSHRLAASYEQYF.

For the CDR3, the DNA is TGTGCCAGCAGCTTCGCGGGGCCAACCTACGAGCAGTACGTC. Encoded protein: CASSFAGPTYEQYV. V usage is TRBV7-2 and J usage is TRBJ2-7; possibly TRBD2 for D (6 bases). Looked up from germline, CDR1 is SGHTA and CDR2 is FQGNSA. The CDR3 consists of 14 residues. V was pared by 3 bases and J by 2 bases, with 11 bases between.

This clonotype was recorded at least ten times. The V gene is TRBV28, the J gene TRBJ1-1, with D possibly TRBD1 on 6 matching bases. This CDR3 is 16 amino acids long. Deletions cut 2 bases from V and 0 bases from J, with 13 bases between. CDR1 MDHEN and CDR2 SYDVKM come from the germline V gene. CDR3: CASSLLSDSMNTEAFF. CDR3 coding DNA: TGTGCCAGCAGTTTACTATCGGACAGCATGAACACTGAAGCTTTCTTT.

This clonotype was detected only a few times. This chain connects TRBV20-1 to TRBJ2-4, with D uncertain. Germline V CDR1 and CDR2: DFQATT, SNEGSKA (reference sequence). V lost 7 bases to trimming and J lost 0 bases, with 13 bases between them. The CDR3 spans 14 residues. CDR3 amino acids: CSVGPALAKNIQYF. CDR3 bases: TGCAGTGTTGGGCCAGCCCTAGCCAAAAACATTCAGTACTTC.

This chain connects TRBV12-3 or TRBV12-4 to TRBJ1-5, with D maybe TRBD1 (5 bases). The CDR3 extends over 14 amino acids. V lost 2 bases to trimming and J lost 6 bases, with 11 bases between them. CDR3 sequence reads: CASSLSGGSQPQHF. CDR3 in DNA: TGTGCCAGCAGTTTATCGGGGGGAAGTCAGCCCCAGCATTTT.

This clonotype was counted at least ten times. DNA for the CDR3: TGTGCCAGCACCGAACTTGGACAGGGCGTAGATACGCAGTATTTT. It codes for CASTELGQGVDTQYF. The rearrangement links TRBV2 to TRBJ2-3; TRBD1 matches 8 bases. The CDR3 has 15 amino acids. CDR1 is SNHLY, CDR2 FYNNEI, per germline. The trim removed 7 bases at V and 5 bases at J, leaving 11 bases unmatched.

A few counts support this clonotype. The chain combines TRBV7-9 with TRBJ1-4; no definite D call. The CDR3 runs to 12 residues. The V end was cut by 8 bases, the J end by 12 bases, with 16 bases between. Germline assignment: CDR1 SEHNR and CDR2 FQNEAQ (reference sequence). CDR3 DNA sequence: TGTGCCAGCGGGCTCCACGCGACGGAACTGTTTTTT. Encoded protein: CASGLHATELFF. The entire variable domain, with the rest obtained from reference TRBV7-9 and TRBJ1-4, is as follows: DTGVSQNPRHKITKRGQNVTFRCDPISEHNRLYWYRQTLGQGPEFLTYFQNEAQLEKSRLLSDRFSAERPKGSFSTLEIQRTEQGDSAMYLCASGLHATELFFGSGTQLSVL.

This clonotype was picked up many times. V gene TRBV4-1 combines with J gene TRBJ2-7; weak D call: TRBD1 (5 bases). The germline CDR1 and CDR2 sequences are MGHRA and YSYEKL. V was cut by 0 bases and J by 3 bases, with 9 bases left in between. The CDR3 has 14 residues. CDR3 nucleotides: TGCGCCAGCAGCCAAGACGCAGGGTTCTACGAGCAGTACTTC. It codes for CASSQDAGFYEQYF.

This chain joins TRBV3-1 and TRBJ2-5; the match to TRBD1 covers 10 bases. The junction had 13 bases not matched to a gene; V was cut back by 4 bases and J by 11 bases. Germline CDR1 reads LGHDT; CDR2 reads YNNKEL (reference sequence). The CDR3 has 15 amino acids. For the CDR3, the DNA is TGTGCCAGCAGCCTCGGGGGACAGGGGATATATGAGCAGTACTTC. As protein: CASSLGGQGIYEQYF.

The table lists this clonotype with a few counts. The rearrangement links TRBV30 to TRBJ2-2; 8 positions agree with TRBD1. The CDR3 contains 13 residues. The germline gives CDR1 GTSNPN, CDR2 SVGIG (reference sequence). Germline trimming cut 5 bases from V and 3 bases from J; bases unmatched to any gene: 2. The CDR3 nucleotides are TGTGCCTGGGAACAGGGGGACACCGGGGAGCTGTTTTTT. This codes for CAWEQGDTGELFF.

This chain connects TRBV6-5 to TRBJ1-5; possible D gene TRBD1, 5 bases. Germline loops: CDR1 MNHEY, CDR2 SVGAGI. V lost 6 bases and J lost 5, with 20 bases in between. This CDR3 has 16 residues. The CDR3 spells CASSSRQFGGDQPQHF. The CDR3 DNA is TGTGCCAGCAGCAGCAGACAGTTTGGGGGGGATCAGCCCCAGCATTTT.

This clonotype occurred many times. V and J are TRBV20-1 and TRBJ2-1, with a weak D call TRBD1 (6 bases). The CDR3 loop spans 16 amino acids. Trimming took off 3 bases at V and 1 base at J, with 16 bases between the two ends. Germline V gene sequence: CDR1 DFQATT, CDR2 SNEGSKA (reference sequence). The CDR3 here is CSARSQDSPSYNEQFF. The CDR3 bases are TGCAGTGCTAGGAGTCAGGACAGTCCGTCCTACAATGAGCAGTTCTTC.

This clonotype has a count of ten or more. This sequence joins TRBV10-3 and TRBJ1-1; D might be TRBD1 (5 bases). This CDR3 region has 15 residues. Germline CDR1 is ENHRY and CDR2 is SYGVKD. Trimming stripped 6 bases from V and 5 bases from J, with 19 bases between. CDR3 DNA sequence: TGTGCCATCAGAGCCGATTTTGGGGCGGCTACTGAAGCTTTCTTT. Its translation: CAIRADFGAATEAFF.

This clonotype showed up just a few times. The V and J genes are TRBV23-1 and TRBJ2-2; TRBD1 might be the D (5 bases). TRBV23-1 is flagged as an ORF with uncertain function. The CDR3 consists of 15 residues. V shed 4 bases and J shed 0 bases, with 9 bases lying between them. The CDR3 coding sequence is TGCGCCAGCAGTCCAAGGACACCGAACACCGGGGAGCTGTTTTTT. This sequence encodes CASSPRTPNTGELFF.

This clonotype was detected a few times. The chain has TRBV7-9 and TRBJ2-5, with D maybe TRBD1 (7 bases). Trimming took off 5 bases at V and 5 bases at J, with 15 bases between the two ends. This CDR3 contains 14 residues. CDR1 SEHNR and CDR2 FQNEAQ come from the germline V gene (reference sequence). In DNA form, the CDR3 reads TGTGCCAGCAGCCTACCACAGGGGAGGGAGACCCAGTACTTC. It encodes CASSLPQGRETQYF.

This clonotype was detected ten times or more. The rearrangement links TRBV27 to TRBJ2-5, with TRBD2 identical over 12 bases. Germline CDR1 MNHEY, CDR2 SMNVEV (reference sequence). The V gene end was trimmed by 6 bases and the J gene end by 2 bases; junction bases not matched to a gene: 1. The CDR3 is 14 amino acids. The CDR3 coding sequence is TGTGCCAGCAGACTAGCGGGGGGACAAGAGACCCAGTACTTC. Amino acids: CASRLAGGQETQYF.

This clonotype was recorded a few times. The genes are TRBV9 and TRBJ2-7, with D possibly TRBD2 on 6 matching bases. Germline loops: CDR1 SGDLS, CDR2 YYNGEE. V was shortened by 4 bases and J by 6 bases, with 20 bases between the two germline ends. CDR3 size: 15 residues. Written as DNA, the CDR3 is TGTGCCAGCAGCCTCCCGGGGGTTAGACCCCGCGAGCAGTACTTC. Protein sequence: CASSLPGVRPREQYF.

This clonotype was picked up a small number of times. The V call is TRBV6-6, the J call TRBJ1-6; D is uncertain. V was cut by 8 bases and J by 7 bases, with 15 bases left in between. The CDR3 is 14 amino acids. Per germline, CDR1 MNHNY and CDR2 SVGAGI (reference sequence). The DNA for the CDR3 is TGTGCCAGCCGCCCGATTGGGTACAATTCACCCCTCCACTTT. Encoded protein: CASRPIGYNSPLHF.

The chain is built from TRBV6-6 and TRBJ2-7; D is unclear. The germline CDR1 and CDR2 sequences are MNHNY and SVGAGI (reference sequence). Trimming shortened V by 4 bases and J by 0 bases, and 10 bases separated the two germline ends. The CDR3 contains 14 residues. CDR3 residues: CASSSLTSSYEQYF. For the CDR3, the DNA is TGTGCCAGCAGTTCCCTGACCAGCTCCTACGAGCAGTACTTC.

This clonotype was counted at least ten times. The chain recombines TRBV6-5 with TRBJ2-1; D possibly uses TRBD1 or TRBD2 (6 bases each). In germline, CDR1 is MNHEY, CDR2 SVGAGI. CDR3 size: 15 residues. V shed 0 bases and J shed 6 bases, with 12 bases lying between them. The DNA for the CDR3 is TGTGCCAGCAGTTACTCGGAGGGGGTAGTCAATGAGCAGTTCTTC. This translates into CASSYSEGVVNEQFF.